A selection of T cell receptor beta chains follows, all from one sample in a study of Ad26.COV2.S vaccination and SARS-CoV-2 variants. Clones were read by immunoSEQ multiplex PCR, and TCRdb kept only the in-frame ones, dropping some. The sample lists nearly 400,000 clones; around 91% were seen once. The sample consisted of peripheral blood, taken in a trial of Ad26.COV2.S vaccine versus placebo. These receptors were taken from a person aged 18-65 years who received the Ad26.COV2.S COVID-19 vaccine or a placebo. Both conserved end residues are part of each CDR3. A D gene is named only where the DNA matches it firmly. Some rows mark clone size as missing; the rest say once, few, many or name a class of expanded clone.

.	TRBJ2-1	TRBD2	TRBV14	TGTGCCAGCAGCCAAAAGAGGGCGGGAGGGCCGGAGTCCTACAATGAGCAGTTCTTC	CASSQKRAGGPESYNEQFF
.	TRBJ2-7	TRBD1	TRBV29-1	TGCAGCGTTGAAGAGGGACAGGGGTCGGGTGAGCAGTACTTC	CSVEEGQGSGEQYF
.	TRBJ1-5	.	TRBV18	TGTGCCAGCTCACAGAGCCATAGCAATCAGCCCCAGCATTTT	CASSQSHSNQPQHF
few	TRBJ2-3	.	TRBV28	TGTGCCAGCAGTTTCGTTGCAAATACGCAGTATTTT	CASSFVANTQYF
once	TRBJ2-7	.	TRBV10-2	TGCGCCAGCAGTGAAGTAGCAGACAGCGGTTACGAGCAGTACTTC	CASSEVADSGYEQYF
.	TRBJ2-1	.	TRBV7-9	TGTGCCAGCAGCTTACAGGTTATTGAGCAGTTCTTC	CASSLQVIEQFF
.	TRBJ2-7	.	TRBV6-1	TGTGCCAGCAGTGAAGGTCCCGGTACCTACGAGCAGTACTTC	CASSEGPGTYEQYF
.	TRBJ1-2	TRBD1	TRBV19	TGTGCCAGTAGTTCGGGACAGGCGCGACTTAACTATGGCTACACCTTC	CASSSGQARLNYGYTF
few	TRBJ2-1	TRBD2	TRBV7-2	TGTGCCAGCGCGTGGTCTAGCGGGAGAAATGAGCAGTTCTTC	CASAWSSGRNEQFF
.	TRBJ1-1	.	TRBV6-6	TGTGCCAGCAGGCCGGGCCGGAGCAGGAGCACTGAAGCTTTCTTT	CASRPGRSRSTEAFF
.	TRBJ1-5	.	TRBV24-1	TGTGCCACCAGTGATGCCCGCGGAAATCAGCCCCAGCATTTT	CATSDARGNQPQHF
.	TRBJ2-7	.	TRBV18	TGTGCCAGCTCACCAGTTGGGACAACCACCTCCTACGAGCAGTACTTC	CASSPVGTTTSYEQYF
.	TRBJ2-1	.	TRBV3-1/TRBV3-2	TGTGCCAGCAGCCGGATGGGGTCCTACAATGAGCAGTTCTTC	CASSRMGSYNEQFF
.	TRBJ1-1	.	TRBV12-3/TRBV12-4	TGTGCCAGCAGTTTCGGGGGTGGCACTGAAGCTTTCTTT	CASSFGGGTEAFF
.	TRBJ2-7	.	TRBV28	TGTGCCAGCAGCCACTGGAGGGGGGAGGGCCGCCACGAGCAGTACTTC	CASSHWRGEGRHEQYF
.	TRBJ1-4	TRBD1	TRBV2	TGTGCCAGCAGTGAGACAGGGGATATCGAAAAACTGTTTTTT	CASSETGDIEKLFF
many	TRBJ2-1	.	TRBV7-3	TGTGCCAGCAGCTTAGCGGTGAGCTCCTACAATGAGCAGTTCTTC	CASSLAVSSYNEQFF
.	TRBJ1-1	.	TRBV29-1	TGCAGCGGGGTTATGTGGGGGGCAGGCGCTGAAGCTTTCTTT	CSGVMWGAGAEAFF
.	TRBJ2-7	.	TRBV9	TGTGCCAGCAGCGTAGGGGCAGCCTTACGCTACGAGCAGTACTTC	CASSVGAALRYEQYF
.	TRBJ2-3	.	TRBV5-1	TGCGCCAGCAGGGGTCGGCCTAGCGCCAGCACAGATACGCAGTATTTT	CASRGRPSASTDTQYF
.	TRBJ1-2	TRBD1	TRBV5-1	TGCGCCAGCAGCCCTGGGAGGACAGGTCGGCCCAACTATGGCTACACCTTC	CASSPGRTGRPNYGYTF
.	TRBJ1-2	.	TRBV6-5	TGTGCCATCCCCAGACCCGGTGGGGTAGAGTATGGCTACACCTTC	CAIPRPGGVEYGYTF
once	TRBJ2-1	TRBD2	TRBV6-5	TGTGCCAGCAGTTTACTAGCGGGCTACAATGAGCAGTTCTTC	CASSLLAGYNEQFF
.	TRBJ2-3	TRBD2	TRBV4-3	TGCGCCAGCAGCCCCGGACTAGCGGGAGGTCCGGGAGATACGCAGTATTTT	CASSPGLAGGPGDTQYF
.	TRBJ2-7	.	TRBV5-4	TGTGCCAGCAGCCCCGGACCTCTCTACGAGCAGTACTTC	CASSPGPLYEQYF
.	TRBJ2-3	.	TRBV5-8	TGTGCCAGCAAGGAGGGGGTTGGCACAGATACGCAGTATTTT	CASKEGVGTDTQYF
.	TRBJ1-2	TRBD1	TRBV15	TGTGCCACCAGCGGGTACAGGGGGCCTAACTATGGCTACACCTTC	CATSGYRGPNYGYTF
.	TRBJ2-2	.	TRBV4-2	TGTGCCAGCAGCCAAGCGACGCAGGCGAACACCGGGGAGCTGTTTTTT	CASSQATQANTGELFF
.	TRBJ1-2	TRBD1	TRBV30	TGTGCCTGGAGTGCCCCGGACAGGGTCGTCGGCTACACCTTC	CAWSAPDRVVGYTF
.	TRBJ1-2	.	TRBV12-3/TRBV12-4	TGTGCCAGCAGTCGCCCGGGCGGCTACACCTTC	CASSRPGGYTF
.	TRBJ1-4	TRBD1	TRBV7-4	TGTGCCAGCAGCTTAGAGCGGCAGGGGGAGGGAAAAACTGTTTTT	CASSLERQGEGKTVF
.	TRBJ2-3	.	TRBV29-1	TGCAGCGTTGTCGTTCTTAGCACAGATACGCAGTATTTT	CSVVVLSTDTQYF
.	TRBJ1-1	.	TRBV9	TGTGCCAGCAGCGTAGGACACTTGAACACTGAAGCTTTCTTT	CASSVGHLNTEAFF
.	TRBJ1-1	.	TRBV11-2	TGTGCCAGCAGCTTAGAACCGGCCACAAGGGGGGAAGCTTTCTTT	CASSLEPATRGEAFF
.	TRBJ2-7	.	TRBV19	TGTGCCAGTAGTAGGGACGCCGACCGGTACGAGCAGTACTTC	CASSRDADRYEQYF
.	TRBJ2-1	TRBD2	TRBV3-1/TRBV3-2	TGTGCCAGCACGACTAGCGGGTCCTACAATGAGCAGTTCTTC	CASTTSGSYNEQFF
.	TRBJ1-2	.	TRBV5-1	TGCGCCAGCAGCCTGTCTGGGGGGGCTGGCTACACCTTC	CASSLSGGAGYTF
.	TRBJ2-1	TRBD1	TRBV19	TGTGCCAGTAGTATCGTCGGACAGGGGGCAGTTAATGAGCAGTTCTTC	CASSIVGQGAVNEQFF
.	TRBJ1-6	.	TRBV27	TGTGCCAGCATGGGGGTCAGAACTTATAATTCACCCCTCCACTTT	CASMGVRTYNSPLHF
.	TRBJ2-1	.	TRBV14	TGTGCCAGCAGCCAAAGGTGGGCCCTGCAGTTCTTC	CASSQRWALQFF
once	TRBJ2-3	TRBD2	TRBV6-6	TGTGCCGGCAAGCGGGATAGCACAGATACGCAGTATTTT	CAGKRDSTDTQYF
.	TRBJ1-2	TRBD1	TRBV7-2	TGTGCCAGCAGCACCCAGGGGACAGGGGGCGGCGGCTACACCTTC	CASSTQGTGGGGYTF
once	TRBJ2-5	.	TRBV7-2	TGTGCCAGCAGCTTCTTCGCTCAACCCCAAGAGACCCAGTACTTC	CASSFFAQPQETQYF
once	TRBJ2-1	TRBD2	TRBV18	TGTGCCAGCTCACCAGTCCTAGCGGGAGGGAGCTCCTACAATGAGCAGTTCTTC	CASSPVLAGGSSYNEQFF
few	TRBJ2-1	TRBD2	TRBV20-1	TGCAGTGCTAGTGGGGCTTTTCTAGCGGGAGCACACAATGAGCAGTTCTTC	CSASGAFLAGAHNEQFF
.	TRBJ2-4	.	TRBV9	TGTGCCAGCAGCCTTAACACGGGTTTACCCTCTTCCTTC	CASSLNTGLPSSF
.	TRBJ1-5	TRBD1	TRBV19	TGTGCCAGTAGTCTATGGACAGGTGATCAGCCCCAGCATTTT	CASSLWTGDQPQHF
.	TRBJ1-1	.	TRBV19	TGTGCCAGTAGCCGGGCAGGGAGGAGGACTGAAGCTTTCTTT	CASSRAGRRTEAFF
.	TRBJ2-7	TRBD1	TRBV14	TGTGCCAGCAGCCAAGGATTTGGGACAGGGGTATTCTACGAGCAGTACTTC	CASSQGFGTGVFYEQYF
.	TRBJ1-1	TRBD1	TRBV9	TGTGCCAGCAGCGTGGGACAGGGAGGAAACACTGAAGCTTTCTTT	CASSVGQGGNTEAFF
.	TRBJ1-2	.	TRBV3-1/TRBV3-2	TGTGCCAGCAGCCAAGGGCCGGGGTATGGCTACACCTTC	CASSQGPGYGYTF
.	TRBJ2-7	TRBD1	TRBV6-5	TGTGCCAGCAGTTACTCCCCCGGACAGGGCAACGAGCAGTACTTC	CASSYSPGQGNEQYF
.	TRBJ2-7	.	TRBV7-2	TGTGCCAGCAGCCCCTTAACAGGAGGGCCTTACGAGCAGTACTTC	CASSPLTGGPYEQYF
once	TRBJ1-2	TRBD1	TRBV28	TGTGCCAGCAGTTCGACAGGGGCTAACTATGGCTACACCTTC	CASSSTGANYGYTF
.	TRBJ2-1	TRBD2	TRBV5-1	TGCGCCAGCAGGACTAGCGGAGGCACCTACAATGAGCAGTTCTTC	CASRTSGGTYNEQFF